This entry describes one T cell receptor (beta chain). This clonotype appeared once. The antigen this receptor binds is unknown. The record has no base qualities; no much larger clone is one base away. The library was built by means of 5' RACE. The data were produced on an Illumina HiSeq 2000. Template switching introduced a universal primer binding site; the final cDNA contained a unique molecular identifier, enabling accurate counting of TCR cDNA molecules. First-strand cDNA for TCR alpha and beta chains was synthesized from specific primers in the conserved constant-segment region. To control for contamination, each cDNA library was double barcoded with a SMART-Mk sample barcode plus Illumina barcodes. TruSeq adapter sequences along with Illumina sample barcodes were introduced in two successive PCR steps. The Illumina HiSeq platform was used with custom primers to sequence TCR alpha and beta cDNA libraries. The original pipeline was this. Raw reads were processed with MiGEC to extract unique molecular identifiers, and MiXCR was used to determine CDR3 positions. For each individual, recombination models were inferred using an EM algorithm with the repgenHMM and IGoR tools. Shared clonotype analysis was performed with the tcR package in R, normalizing sharing by the product of cloneset sizes. To study raw recombination free of thymic and clonal selection effects, out-of-frame nonproductive sequences were analyzed. The raw public reads went through TCRdb reprocessing: fastp at Q25, MiXCR clone calling, in-frame beta chains kept. Under each unique CDR3 protein, matching rows form one entry showing the most common genes and DNA. The V and J calls were determined by TCRdb, not by the authors. This sample holds 1.5 million to 2 million distinct CDR3 sequences; around a third were observed only once. Approximately 0.25% of the sample goes to the ten largest clones.

Every donor in the study was a healthy Caucasian. This entry is derived from a study of identical twins (dated by TCRdb to 2016 to 2018). Regarding the complete study: TCR alpha and beta repertoires from monozygotic twins, unrelated adults of various ages and cord blood were deep-sequenced to test whether fetal clonotypes persist. To rule out contamination, the twin experiments were replicated at different times with different library preparation protocols.

Findings and caveats that apply to the study as a whole: Invariant T cells such as MAIT and iNKT could partly confound zero-insertion analyses, though diverse VJ usage argued against this for most clonotypes. Abundant cord blood beta clonotypes had fewer insertions, young adult naive repertoires showed a similar but weaker trend, and memory repertoires showed no such trend. Because the same donors could not be followed over many years, the conclusions relied on cross-sectional statistical analysis. In monozygotic twins, out-of-frame TCR alpha sharing was systematically underestimated by recombination models, although the models agreed with sharing between unrelated individuals. The excess sharing between twins in beta out-of-frame sequences was weaker because fewer shared sequences reduced the signal-to-noise ratio. Compared with coincidental sharing between unrelated individuals, an excess of low generation-probability sequences was observed among out-of-frame TCR alpha sequences shared between twins.

The trim is 8 bases for V and 3 bases for J, with a gap of 17 bases between the germline ends. CDR1 and CDR2 were assigned from the germline V gene (reference sequence) as LGHDT and YNNKEL. The CDR3 measures 14 amino acids from cysteine to phenylalanine. Only the CDR3 DNA is retained, 42 bases long and in frame from the first base. The V and J segments used are TRBV3-1 and TRBJ2-7; a tentative D match to TRBD2 spans 6 bases. Sequencing was done on a sample of cord blood. The source of this sequence is a newborn girl in good health. The nucleotide sequence reads TGTGCCAGCCAAGGACTAACGGGAAACTACGAGCAGTACTTC. The resulting protein is CASQGLTGNYEQYF.